One sample yielded the 26 T cell receptor beta chains listed below, sequenced in a study of T cell responses to AZD1222 COVID-19 vaccine. Libraries were prepared by immunoSEQ multiplex PCR; TCRdb keeps only in-frame clonotypes and omits some of them. The sample records around 120,000 clones, about 92% being singletons. The sample here was peripheral blood, taken on day 0 of AZD1222 vaccination. The receptors stem from an adult in good health.

This clone was counted only a few times. The chain couples TRBV5-4 to TRBJ1-2, with 8 bases identical to TRBD1. This CDR3 has 15 residues. V shed 0 bases and J 6 bases; nucleotides not matched to a gene: 7. Germline V gene sequence: CDR1 SGHNT, CDR2 YYREEE (reference sequence). This CDR3 reads CASSLGQGAGDGYTF. DNA of the CDR3: TGTGCCAGCAGCTTGGGGCAGGGGGCCGGGGATGGCTACACCTTC.

The V call is TRBV15, the J call TRBJ2-4; 8 positions agree with TRBD1. The CDR3 is 16 residues long. From germline, CDR1 is LNHNV and CDR2 YYDKDF (reference sequence). V dropped 5 bases and J dropped 3; count of bases not matched to a gene: 9. CDR3: CATSGGQGLDKNIQYF. CDR3 in DNA: TGTGCCACCAGCGGCGGACAGGGTTTGGACAAAAACATTCAGTACTTC.

The CDR3 is CASSQGGSNQPQHF. In nucleotides, the CDR3 is TGCGCCAGCAGCCAGGGCGGCAGCAATCAGCCCCAGCATTTT. The rearrangement links TRBV5-1 to TRBJ1-5, with D possibly matching TRBD1 (5 bases). V shed 4 bases and J shed 1 base, with 9 bases lying between them. The CDR3 sequence is 14 residues long. The germline V gene has CDR1 SGHRS and CDR2 YFSETQ.

This clone was recorded once. The chain carries TRBV24-1 and TRBJ2-2; TRBD2 aligns across 7 bases. The CDR3 is 15 amino acids. The germline V gene has CDR1 KGHDR and CDR2 SFDVKD. Unmatched junction bases numbered 9, after V lost 9 bases and J lost 3 bases. Here the CDR3 reads CATQAGRFDTGELFF. DNA for the CDR3: TGTGCCACCCAAGCGGGGAGATTTGACACCGGGGAGCTGTTTTTT.

The chain is built from TRBV20-1 and TRBJ2-7; D assignment may be TRBD1 or TRBD2 (5 bases each). Trimming shortened V by 3 bases and J by 1 base, and 13 bases separated the two germline ends. The CDR3 is made up of 14 amino acids. CDR1 and CDR2 (germline): DFQATT, SNEGSKA (reference sequence). CDR3 nucleotides: TGCAGTGCTAGTCGGGACGCCCGGTCCTACGAGCAGTACTTC. This codes for CSASRDARSYEQYF.

In this sample, this clone turned up once. V usage is TRBV9 and J usage is TRBJ1-1; 8 bases map to TRBD1. The CDR3 is 14 amino acids. V trimming: 3 bases; J trimming: 3 bases; junction bases outside the gene matches: 4. Germline assignment: CDR1 SGDLS and CDR2 YYNGEE. The CDR3 spells CASSAGGSDTEAFF. The DNA for the CDR3 is TGTGCCAGCAGCGCAGGGGGCTCGGACACTGAAGCTTTCTTT. The full variable domain, completed using reference TRBV9 and TRBJ1-1, is DSGVTQTPKHLITATGQRVTLRCSPRSGDLSVYWYQQSLDQGLQFLIQYYNGEERAKGNILERFSAQQFPDLHSELNLSSLELGDSALYFCASSAGGSDTEAFFGQGTRLTVV.

The chain links TRBV7-9 to TRBJ1-4; D unclear. The CDR3 extends over 14 amino acids. V dropped 0 bases and J dropped 6 bases, with 8 bases sitting between them. Germline CDR1 and CDR2: SEHNR and FQNEAQ (reference sequence). In DNA, the CDR3 is TGTGCCAGCAGCTTAGCGTCCGGGGATGAAAAACTGTTTTTT. It yields the protein CASSLASGDEKLFF.

This clone has a single count. V and J are TRBV28 and TRBJ2-3; unclear D gene. This CDR3 has 13 residues. V lost 5 bases to trimming and J lost 2 bases, with 8 bases between them. The V gene's germline CDR1 is MDHEN and CDR2 SYDVKM. CDR3 loop: CASSPSYTDTQYF. As DNA, the CDR3 is TGTGCCAGCAGTCCCTCCTACACAGATACGCAGTATTTT.

V and J are TRBV27 and TRBJ2-5, with D possibly TRBD2 on 5 matching bases. The CDR3 runs 14 residues. V was cut by 3 bases and J by 0 bases, with 8 bases left in between. Germline V lookup: CDR1 MNHEY, CDR2 SMNVEV (reference sequence). CDR3 sequence reads: CASSFGLDQETQYF. In DNA form, the CDR3 reads TGTGCCAGCAGTTTCGGACTTGACCAAGAGACCCAGTACTTC.

CDR3 in amino acids: CAIKWDGGHEQYF. CDR3 nucleotide sequence: TGTGCCATCAAATGGGACGGGGGCCACGAGCAGTACTTC. This rearrangement joins TRBV10-3 to TRBJ2-7; D could derive from TRBD1 or TRBD2 (6 bases each). The CDR3 spans 13 residues. Looked up from germline, CDR1 is ENHRY and CDR2 is SYGVKD. The V gene lost 7 bases and the J gene lost 5 bases, with 15 bases spanning the gap.

V usage is TRBV11-2 and J usage is TRBJ2-1, with 9 positions matching TRBD2. Unmatched junction bases numbered 14, after V lost 0 bases and J lost 2 bases. Germline values: CDR1 SGHAT, CDR2 FQNNGV. The CDR3 consists of 20 residues. The CDR3 sequence: CASSLDIRDGGGRAYNEQFF. In DNA form, the CDR3 reads TGTGCCAGCAGCTTAGATATTAGGGATGGAGGCGGGAGGGCCTACAATGAGCAGTTCTTC.

The chain carries TRBV24-1 and TRBJ2-5; D remains unclear. Per germline, CDR1 KGHDR and CDR2 SFDVKD. Trimming stripped 10 bases from V and 9 bases from J, with 23 bases between. CDR3 length equals 14 residues. CDR3 sequence (DNA): TGTGCCACTAGGGAACCCACACTCCTCGAGGCCCAGTACTTC. Protein product: CATREPTLLEAQYF.

V usage is TRBV11-3 and J usage is TRBJ1-4; D gene ambiguous. The CDR3 loop spans 13 amino acids. V was cut by 5 bases and J by 5 bases, with 9 bases left in between. From germline, CDR1 is SGHNT and CDR2 YENEEA. CDR3 sequence reads: CASSRFQNEKLFF. CDR3 bases: TGTGCCAGCAGCAGGTTCCAAAATGAAAAACTGTTTTTT. Looking up the rest from reference TRBV11-3 and TRBJ1-4 gives the full variable domain: EAGVVQSPRYKIIEKKQPVAFWCNPISGHNTLYWYLQNLGQGPELLIRYENEEAVDDSQLPKDRFSAERLKGVDSTLKIQPAELGDSAVYLCASSRFQNEKLFFGSGTQLSVL.

The chain combines TRBV18 with TRBJ1-4, with no clear D. V lost 4 bases and J 8 bases, leaving 5 bases between the germline ends. CDR1 and CDR2 from the germline V gene are KGHSH and LQKENI. The CDR3 is made up of 11 amino acids. The CDR3 nucleotides are TGTGCCAGCTCACGGGAGGAAAAACTGTTTTTT. Its protein product is CASSREEKLFF.

This chain links TRBV28 with TRBJ2-1; D call uncertain. The CDR3 is made up of 12 amino acids. The germline V and J ends were trimmed by 7 bases and 6 bases, with 10 bases remaining between them. Germline V gene data show CDR1 as MDHEN and CDR2 as SYDVKM. The CDR3 spells CASIGSTNEQFF. The CDR3 region has the DNA TGTGCCAGCATAGGGTCTACCAATGAGCAGTTCTTC.

V gene TRBV9 combines with J gene TRBJ2-1; 9 bases line up with TRBD2. The V gene's germline CDR1 is SGDLS and CDR2 YYNGEE. The CDR3 extends over 13 amino acids. V shed 6 bases, J shed 8 bases, and the junction held 6 bases outside the gene matches. CDR3 nucleotide sequence: TGTGCCAGCACGCGGGGGGGCCGGGATGAGCAGTTCTTC. This gives the protein CASTRGGRDEQFF.

J is TRBJ1-1 and V is TRBV11-1; no clear D. CDR3 length: 11 amino acids. CDR1 is SGHAT and CDR2 is FQDESV in the germline V gene (reference sequence). Trimming removed 5 bases at V and 3 bases at J, with 4 bases between. CDR3 in DNA: TGTGCCAGCAGCCGAGACACTGAAGCTTTCTTT. It translates to CASSRDTEAFF.

The chain combines TRBV19 with TRBJ1-3; D is ambiguous. There are 13 residues in the CDR3. V was clipped by 3 bases and J by 8 bases, with 11 bases between them. CDR1 LNHDA and CDR2 SQIVND come from the germline V gene (reference sequence). The DNA of the CDR3 is TGTGCCAGTAGTATGCGGAGGGTTGACACCATATATTTT. Its translation is CASSMRRVDTIYF.

The gene calls are TRBV18 and TRBJ2-7; 12 positions match TRBD2. V was clipped by 6 bases and J by 4 bases; unmatched bases: 7. CDR1 and CDR2 from the germline V gene are KGHSH and LQKENI. The CDR3 has 15 residues. The chain's CDR3 is CASSQTSGGGYEQYF. DNA of the CDR3: TGTGCCAGCTCCCAGACTAGCGGGGGCGGGTACGAGCAGTACTTC.

The chain carries TRBV7-9 and TRBJ1-3; D unclear. The CDR3 has 12 residues. The V end was cut by 5 bases, the J end by 4 bases, with 6 bases between. Germline CDR1 reads SEHNR; CDR2 reads FQNEAQ (reference sequence). CDR3 protein: CASSPPGNTIYF. CDR3 sequence (DNA): TGTGCCAGCAGCCCTCCCGGAAACACCATATATTTT.

This chain connects TRBV27 to TRBJ2-4, with 8 bases lining up with TRBD1. The CDR3 loop spans 15 amino acids. Germline CDR1 MNHEY, CDR2 SMNVEV (reference sequence). The trim removed 1 base at V and 5 bases at J, leaving 4 bases unmatched. The DNA of the CDR3 is TGTGCCAGCAGTTTATACAGGGGGACCCAAAACATTCAGTACTTC. It is translated as CASSLYRGTQNIQYF.

V usage is TRBV2 and J usage is TRBJ2-7; D tentatively reads TRBD1 or TRBD2 (5 bases each). The CDR3 extends over 13 amino acids. Per germline, CDR1 SNHLY and CDR2 FYNNEI. Trimming removed 6 bases from V and 2 bases from J, with 11 bases in between. The CDR3 reads CASRRDQTYEQYF. CDR3 DNA sequence: TGTGCCAGCAGGAGGGACCAAACCTACGAGCAGTACTTC.

The gene calls are TRBV4-2 and TRBJ1-5, with D possibly TRBD1 on 5 matching bases. Germline lookup yields CDR1 LGHNA and CDR2 YNFKEQ. The CDR3 consists of 15 residues. Trimming shortened V by 1 base and J by 3 bases, and 10 bases separated the two germline ends. The CDR3 loop reads CASSQGREDNQPQHF. The CDR3 nucleotides read TGTGCCAGCAGCCAAGGCAGGGAGGACAATCAGCCCCAGCATTTT.

This chain joins TRBV7-2 and TRBJ2-2, with D possibly being TRBD2 (5 bases). The V end lost 1 base, the J end lost 0 bases, and 6 bases lay between the germline ends. The CDR3 has 15 residues. Per germline, CDR1 SGHTA and CDR2 FQGNSA. The CDR3 here is CASSLVGTNTGELFF. For the CDR3, the DNA is TGTGCCAGCAGCTTAGTCGGGACGAACACCGGGGAGCTGTTTTTT.

This chain links TRBV18 with TRBJ2-7; 8 nucleotides line up with TRBD2. V was clipped by 5 bases and J by 6 bases; unmatched bases: 6. The CDR3 is 13 residues long. Germline CDR1 and CDR2: KGHSH and LQKENI. The DNA of the CDR3 is TGTGCCAGCTCAGAGCGGGAGTCCAGCGAGCAGTACTTC. This codes for CASSERESSEQYF.

The chain has TRBV5-1 and TRBJ1-2; a weak D match, TRBD1 (5 bases). The V gene lost 1 base and the J gene lost 4 bases, with 8 bases spanning the gap. CDR3 size: 13 residues. Germline CDR1 is SGHRS and CDR2 is YFSETQ. The CDR3 loop is CASSLWGSYGYTF. The CDR3 DNA follows: TGCGCCAGCAGCTTGTGGGGGAGCTATGGCTACACCTTC.